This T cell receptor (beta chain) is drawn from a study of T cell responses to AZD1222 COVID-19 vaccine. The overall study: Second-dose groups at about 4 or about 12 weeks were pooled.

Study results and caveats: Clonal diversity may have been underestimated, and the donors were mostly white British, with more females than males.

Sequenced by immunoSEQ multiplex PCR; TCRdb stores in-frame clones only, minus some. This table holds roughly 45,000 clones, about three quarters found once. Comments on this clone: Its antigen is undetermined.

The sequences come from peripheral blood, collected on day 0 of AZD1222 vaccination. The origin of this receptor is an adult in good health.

Here the CDR3 reads CASAGTAGELFF. The CDR3 nucleotides are TGTGCCAGCGCCGGGACAGCGGGGGAGCTGTTTTTT. This chain links TRBV6-5 with TRBJ2-2, with 7 bases lining up with TRBD1. This CDR3 is 12 amino acids long. CDR1 is MNHEY, CDR2 SVGAGI, per germline. V shed 8 bases and J 8 bases; nucleotides not matched to a gene: 5.